This T cell receptor beta chain was recorded in a study of T-cell reconstitution after alpha-beta-depleted transplantation in children. Preparation of the TCRbeta library involved a method that used unique molecular identifiers. TCRdb redid the calling of the PCR reads with MiXCR, one entry per CDR3 protein. The sample includes roughly 180,000 distinct CDR3 sequences, just over 14% of them seen just once. This clonotype was counted ten times or more. The sequencing used PBMCs from the stem cell graft donor, collected from the stem cell graft. The source of this sequence is a human donor who donated a stem cell graft to a child with acute lymphoblastic leukemia.

CDR3 sequence reads: CASSSGSSYEQYF. In DNA form, the CDR3 reads TGTGCCAGCAGCAGCGGGAGCTCCTACGAGCAGTACTTC. The chain combines TRBV12-3 or TRBV12-4 with TRBJ2-7, with 8 bases matching TRBD2. The CDR3 is 13 residues long. V shed 6 bases and J 0 bases; nucleotides not matched to a gene: 1.